A selection of T cell receptor beta chains follows, all from one sample in a study of T cells in tuberculosis. Clones were sequenced by immunoSEQ multiplex PCR, and TCRdb holds only the in-frame ones, with some missing. The repertoire holds tens of thousands of clones, with approximately 91% as singletons. The sequencing sample was made of CD1b-GMM tetramer-negative cells sorted from PBMCs. These receptors came from an adult woman with latent tuberculosis. The CDR3 runs from the conserved cysteine through the conserved F or W.

V	J	CDR3
TRBV5-1	TRBJ2-7	CASSQGLAGTYEQYF
TRBV19	TRBJ1-5	CASSPGNQPQHF
TRBV27	TRBJ2-3	CASSLRWGLDTQYF
TRBV5-6	TRBJ1-1	CASSLAGTGGYSSEAFF
TRBV10-1	TRBJ1-6	CASSEPKRAFLSSYNSPLHF
TRBV11-2	TRBJ1-2	CASSPIQGWNGYTF
TRBV27	TRBJ2-6	CASSSLGSGANVLTF
TRBV28	TRBJ2-1	CASTVQEWDEQFF
TRBV6-1	TRBJ2-7	CASRSRSRPYEQYF
TRBV9	TRBJ2-2	CASSGGRRGELFF
TRBV9	TRBJ2-5	CASSVGNSVQETQYF
TRBV10-3	TRBJ1-5	CAISEPGTGRNQPQHF
TRBV19	TRBJ1-1	CASRTRNLNTEAFF
TRBV10-3	TRBJ2-1	CAISVGGNEQFF
TRBV5-6	TRBJ2-1	CASSLGWGVIEQFF
TRBV7-9	TRBJ2-3	CASSSVRSTQYF
TRBV2	TRBJ1-5	CASSEEPYSNQPQHF
TRBV5-6	TRBJ1-2	CASSPGTGYGYTF
TRBV2	TRBJ2-1	CASSALTGYNEQFF
TRBV10-3	TRBJ1-3	CAISRLGGQSGNTIYF
TRBV6-1	TRBJ1-6	CASSEGPTRVLNSPLHF
TRBV2	TRBJ1-2	CASSEGSPYYGYTF
TRBV11-2	TRBJ2-5	CASSPTSGGARETQYF